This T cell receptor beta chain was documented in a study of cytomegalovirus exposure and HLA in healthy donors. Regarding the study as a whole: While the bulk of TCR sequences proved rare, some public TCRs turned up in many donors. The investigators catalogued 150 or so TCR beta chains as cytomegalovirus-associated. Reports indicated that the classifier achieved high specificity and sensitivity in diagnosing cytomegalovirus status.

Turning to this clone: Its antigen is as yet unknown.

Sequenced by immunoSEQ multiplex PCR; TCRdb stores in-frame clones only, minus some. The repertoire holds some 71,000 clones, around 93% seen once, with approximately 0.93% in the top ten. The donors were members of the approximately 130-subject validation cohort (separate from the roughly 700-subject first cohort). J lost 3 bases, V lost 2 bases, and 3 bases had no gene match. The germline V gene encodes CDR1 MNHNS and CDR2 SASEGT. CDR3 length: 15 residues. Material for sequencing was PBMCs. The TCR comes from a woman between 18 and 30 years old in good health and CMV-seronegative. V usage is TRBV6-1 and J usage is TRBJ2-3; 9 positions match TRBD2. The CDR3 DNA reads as TGTGCCAGCAGTGAATTTAGCGGGGGAACAGATACGCAGTATTTT. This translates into CASSEFSGGTDTQYF.